Many counts were recorded for the clone carrying this T cell receptor (beta chain). This CDR3 is built from 14 residues. J gave up 5 bases and V 0 bases, and 5 bases lay outside the gene matches. CDR1 and CDR2 (germline): SGHRS, YFSETQ. The sample originates from a study of neurological immune-mediated disorders. One entry per CDR3 protein, called by TCRdb with MiXCR from the 5' RACE reads. The sample records 90,000 to 100,000 distinct CDR3 sequences, 3% to 4% being singletons. This receptor was identified in a woman aged 18-29 years with multiple sclerosis. The sample comprised PBMCs. The chain recombines TRBV5-1 with TRBJ2-7, with TRBD1 matching over 7 bases. The CDR3 DNA is TGCGCCAGCAGCTTGGCCGTGGGACAGAACGAGCAGTACTTC. It translates to CASSLAVGQNEQYF.